The rows below give T cell receptor beta chains drawn from one sample of a study of shared clonotypes between healthy human individuals. Method: immunoSEQ multiplex PCR; TCRdb's copy keeps in-frame clones and lacks some. The table includes 700,000 to 950,000 clones, about 97% detected once. The source material was naive CD8+ T cells sorted from blood. These receptors all stem from a man in his thirties or forties in good health. Each CDR3 is given with its conserved first and last residue. A D gene is named only where the DNA matches it firmly.

j_gene: TRBJ2-1; d_gene: .; v_gene: TRBV29-1; CDR3aa: CSVEVIRASSYNEQFF; CDR3nt: TGCAGCGTTGAAGTTATAAGGGCGTCCTCCTACAATGAGCAGTTCTTC
j_gene: TRBJ2-5; d_gene: TRBD1; v_gene: TRBV15; CDR3aa: CATNSGQGKTQYF; CDR3nt: TGTGCCACCAACTCCGGACAGGGAAAGACCCAGTACTTC
j_gene: TRBJ1-1; d_gene: .; v_gene: TRBV6-6; CDR3aa: CASSYSSNTEAFF; CDR3nt: TGTGCCAGCAGTTACTCATCGAACACTGAAGCTTTCTTT
j_gene: TRBJ2-7; d_gene: .; v_gene: TRBV7-2; CDR3aa: CASSLVGLVSEQYF; CDR3nt: TGTGCCAGCAGCTTAGTAGGGCTAGTTTCCGAGCAGTACTTC
j_gene: TRBJ2-7; d_gene: TRBD2; v_gene: TRBV29-1; CDR3aa: CSVLSSGRAFYEQYF; CDR3nt: TGCAGCGTTTTATCTAGCGGGAGGGCCTTCTACGAGCAGTACTTC
j_gene: TRBJ1-1; d_gene: .; v_gene: TRBV14; CDR3aa: CASSQDRGGNTEAFF; CDR3nt: TGTGCCAGCAGCCAAGATAGGGGGGGCAACACTGAAGCTTTCTTT
j_gene: TRBJ2-4; d_gene: .; v_gene: TRBV27; CDR3aa: CASSSALAKNIQYF; CDR3nt: TGTGCCAGCAGTTCTGCACTAGCCAAAAACATTCAGTACTTC
j_gene: TRBJ1-1; d_gene: .; v_gene: TRBV10-3; CDR3aa: CAIRETGQTNTEAFF; CDR3nt: TGTGCCATCAGAGAAACCGGCCAAACGAACACTGAAGCTTTCTTT
j_gene: TRBJ2-1; d_gene: .; v_gene: TRBV10-2; CDR3aa: CASSEGVGYNEQFF; CDR3nt: TGCGCCAGCAGTGAGGGGGTGGGCTACAATGAGCAGTTCTTC
j_gene: TRBJ2-7; d_gene: TRBD2; v_gene: TRBV9; CDR3aa: CASSVVAGGAYEQYF; CDR3nt: TGTGCCAGCAGCGTAGTGGCGGGAGGAGCCTACGAGCAGTACTTC